Presented here are 20 T cell receptor beta chains from one specimen sequenced in a study of T cells in Graves' hyperthyroidism and ophthalmopathy. Authors of the study amplified TCR beta CDR3 regions from RNA transcripts. When the TCR CDR3 underwent first-round RT-PCR, the HTBI primer set was used. TCRdb re-called the multiplex PCR reads through MiXCR, storing one row per CDR3 protein. The table has approximately 610,000 distinct CDR3 sequences, approximately 15% seen once. The source material was blood. All receptors come from a woman between 40 and 55 years old with Graves' ophthalmopathy.

This clonotype was found many times. J is TRBJ1-1 and V is TRBV20-1; perhaps TRBD1 as D (6 bases). The germline V gene has CDR1 DFQATT and CDR2 SNEGSKA (reference sequence). V lost 5 bases and J lost 1, with 14 bases in between. The CDR3 runs to 14 residues. CDR3 in amino acids: CSALRGGGNTEAFF. CDR3 bases: TGCAGTGCTCTCAGAGGAGGGGGGAACACTGAAGCTTTCTTT.

This clonotype was detected many times. The J gene is TRBJ2-2, the V gene TRBV29-1; the D is unclear. V lost 4 bases to trimming and J lost 5 bases, with 11 bases between them. The CDR3 totals 13 residues. Germline CDR1 reads SQVTM; CDR2 reads ANQGSEA. CDR3 sequence (DNA): TGCAGCGTTGTCATGGTCGGGACCGGGGAGCTGTTTTTT. Protein product: CSVVMVGTGELFF.

J is TRBJ1-2 and V is TRBV20-1; a weak D match, TRBD1 (5 bases). This CDR3 is built from 15 residues. V was cut by 3 bases and J by 0 bases, with 14 bases left in between. Germline V gene lookup returns CDR1 DFQATT and CDR2 SNEGSKA (reference sequence). This chain's CDR3 is CSASDSLLTNYGYTF. Here the CDR3 DNA reads TGCAGTGCTAGCGACAGCCTCCTAACTAACTATGGCTACACCTTC.

In its sample, this clonotype was seen a few times. The V gene is TRBV28, the J gene TRBJ1-5; D call uncertain. Trimming removed 3 bases from V and 11 bases from J, with 17 bases in between. The CDR3 runs 14 residues. Germline CDR1 MDHEN, CDR2 SYDVKM. The CDR3 DNA reads as TGTGCCAGCAGTTTGTGGGGTGCAGGCTCGGCCCAGCATTTT. It is translated as CASSLWGAGSAQHF.

The table lists this clonotype with many counts. V gene TRBV7-9 combines with J gene TRBJ2-2; 8 bases align to TRBD2. Germline CDR1 reads SEHNR; CDR2 reads FQNEAQ (reference sequence). There are 15 residues in the CDR3. Trimming took 5 bases from V and 1 from J; bases not matched to a gene: 3. CDR3 bases: TGTGCCAGCAGCCAGGGACTAGAGAACACCGGGGAGCTGTTTTTT. This translates into CASSQGLENTGELFF.

Turning to this clonotype: A read error is possible here, since a much larger clone lies one base away. This sequence joins TRBV20-1 and TRBJ1-1; D gene uncertain. Germline-derived CDR1 and CDR2 are DFQATT and SNEGSKA (reference sequence). The CDR3 covers 14 residues. CDR3 region: CSASPLGMNSEAFF. The CDR3 DNA sequence: TGCAGCGCCTCCCCTTTGGGGATGAACTCTGAAGCTTTCTTT.

This clonotype showed up many times. The chain has TRBV24-1 and TRBJ1-5; the D gene is possibly TRBD1 (5 bases). Trimming shortened V by 1 base and J by 3 bases, and 15 bases separated the two germline ends. This CDR3 has 17 residues. CDR1 is KGHDR and CDR2 is SFDVKD in the germline V gene. As DNA, the CDR3 is TGTGCCACCAGTGATTTCGGGGACCAAGACCCCAATCAGCCCCAGCATTTT. Amino acids: CATSDFGDQDPNQPQHF.

The sample holds many counts of this clonotype. V and J are TRBV27 and TRBJ1-5; D perhaps matches TRBD1 (5 bases). The CDR3 covers 14 residues. The germline CDR1 and CDR2 sequences are MNHEY and SMNVEV (reference sequence). Trimming left V 8 bases short and J 4 bases short, with 15 bases between. Here the CDR3 DNA reads TGTGCCAGCCGCTCGGGACTGCAAAATCAGCCCCAGCATTTT. The encoded protein is CASRSGLQNQPQHF.

This clonotype was seen repeatedly, ten times or more. The V and J genes are TRBV4-1 and TRBJ2-7; possibly TRBD1 for D (5 bases). Germline V gene data show CDR1 as MGHRA and CDR2 as YSYEKL. CDR3 size: 14 residues. V was cut by 3 bases and J by 2 bases, with 11 bases left in between. CDR3: CASSHPDRTYEQYF. CDR3 sequence (DNA): TGCGCCAGCAGCCACCCCGACAGAACCTACGAGCAGTACTTC.

In its sample, this clonotype was seen many times. A much larger clone differs by one base, so this may be a read error. Here the CDR3 omits its conserved ending phenylalanine or tryptophan, so a read error is the likely source. The chain combines TRBV29-1 with TRBJ1-1, with 7 bases lining up with TRBD1. Unmatched junction bases numbered 5, after V lost 0 bases and J lost 4 bases. The CDR3 has 14 residues. The germline gives CDR1 SQVTM, CDR2 ANQGSEA. This CDR3 is CSVEDRQGVTEAFL. CDR3 nucleotides: TGCAGCGTTGAAGATCGACAGGGTGTCACTGAAGCTTTCTTG.

This chain connects TRBV12-3 or TRBV12-4 to TRBJ2-7; 7 bases align to TRBD2. The ends lost 5 bases at V and 3 bases at J; junction bases unmatched: 4. This CDR3 contains 13 residues. The CDR3 coding sequence is TGTGCCAGCAGTGCAGGGAGGGACTACGAGCAGTACTTC. It yields the protein CASSAGRDYEQYF.

There are many counts of this clonotype. This chain links TRBV20-1 with TRBJ2-5; D perhaps matches TRBD1 (5 bases). This CDR3 is 21 amino acids long. Per germline, CDR1 DFQATT and CDR2 SNEGSKA (reference sequence). V gave up 3 bases and J gave up 2 bases, with 34 bases separating them. The CDR3 loop is CSASIHNRGHGLSLTQETQYF. The CDR3, as DNA: TGCAGTGCTAGTATTCATAATCGCGGACATGGCCTTTCCTTGACGCAAGAGACCCAGTACTTC.

This clonotype was detected ten times or more. V is TRBV15 and J is TRBJ1-5, with a tentative D call TRBD1 (6 bases). CDR3 length: 15 amino acids. Per germline, CDR1 LNHNV and CDR2 YYDKDF (reference sequence). The V end was cut by 3 bases, the J end by 3 bases, with 12 bases between. CDR3 loop: CATSSRGGPNQPQHF. CDR3 in DNA: TGTGCCACCAGCAGCAGGGGAGGACCCAATCAGCCCCAGCATTTT.

This chain links TRBV6-1 with TRBJ1-6; no reliable D call. V lost 3 bases, J lost 15 bases, and 18 bases lay in between. Germline V gene sequence: CDR1 MNHNS, CDR2 SASEGT. This CDR3 comprises 14 residues. CDR3 in amino acids: CASSEGPPRILLHF. The CDR3 DNA sequence: TGTGCCAGCAGTGAGGGTCCTCCTAGGATACTCCTCCACTTT.

This clonotype was observed many times. The chain couples TRBV12-3 or TRBV12-4 to TRBJ2-5, with no clear D. This CDR3 is built from 13 residues. V was clipped by 2 bases and J by 7 bases, with 11 bases between them. As DNA, the CDR3 is TGTGCCAGCAGTTTAACGACCAAAGGGACCCAGTACTTC. It yields the protein CASSLTTKGTQYF.

The sample holds many counts of this clonotype. CDR3 in DNA: TGCAGCGTTGGGACACATAACACTGAAGCTTTCTTT. It translates to CSVGTHNTEAFF. The rearrangement links TRBV29-1 to TRBJ1-1, with D tentatively TRBD1 (5 bases). Deletions cut 4 bases from V and 2 bases from J, with 8 bases between. The CDR3 is 12 amino acids. Germline V gives CDR1 SQVTM, CDR2 ANQGSEA.

At least ten counts were recorded for this clonotype. The chain couples TRBV4-1 to TRBJ2-2; 7 bases map to TRBD2. Losses at the gene ends were 4 bases for V and 2 bases for J; bases not matched to a gene: 10. CDR3 length equals 17 residues. Looked up from germline, CDR1 is MGHRA and CDR2 is YSYEKL. CDR3 loop: CASSRNPSGPNTGELFF. The DNA for the CDR3 is TGCGCCAGCAGCCGAAACCCTAGCGGTCCAAACACCGGGGAGCTGTTTTTT.

This clonotype has a count of ten or more. The rearrangement uses TRBV6-5 and TRBJ2-4, with D uncertain. The V gene lost 3 bases and the J gene lost 0 bases, with 6 bases spanning the gap. The CDR3 sequence is 14 residues long. CDR1 and CDR2 from the germline V gene are MNHEY and SVGAGI. Written as DNA, the CDR3 is TGTGCCAGCAGTTATGCCGTAGCCAAAAACATTCAGTACTTC. Protein product: CASSYAVAKNIQYF.

This clonotype has a handful of counts. This sequence joins TRBV6-1 and TRBJ1-1; D is undetermined. Deletions cut 3 bases from V and 6 bases from J, with 5 bases between. Germline V gene sequence: CDR1 MNHNS, CDR2 SASEGT. The CDR3 spans 11 residues. CDR3 in amino acids: CASSDRSEAFF. The CDR3 bases are TGTGCCAGCAGTGACCGCTCTGAAGCTTTCTTT.

This clonotype was seen many times. The chain uses TRBV12-3 or TRBV12-4 and TRBJ2-7; possible D gene TRBD1, 5 bases. Trimming cost V 5 bases and J 3 bases, with 11 bases left between them. This CDR3 comprises 13 residues. The DNA for the CDR3 is TGTGCCAGCAGTCTACAGGAGAACTACGAGCAGTACTTC. As protein: CASSLQENYEQYF.